This T cell receptor beta chain was observed in a study of blood T cell repertoires in COVID-19. Study-wide context: From T cells, B-cell-depleted T cells, or PBMCs came the material, which was cDNA or gDNA.

The CDR3 sequence is 15 residues long. V gave up 3 bases and J gave up 0 bases, with 10 bases separating them. CDR1 ENHRY and CDR2 SYGVKD come from the germline V gene. TCRdb keeps only in-frame clones here, not all; method: immunoSEQ multiplex PCR. The table includes 100,000 to 120,000 clones, 72% detected once. The receptor was derived from a woman aged 55-69 years with acute or convalescent COVID-19. The sequencing input was peripheral blood. This rearrangement joins TRBV10-3 to TRBJ2-3; D might be TRBD2 (6 bases). The CDR3: CAISEGGASTDTQYF. In DNA, the CDR3 is TGTGCCATCAGTGAAGGCGGGGCTAGCACAGATACGCAGTATTTT.